Reported below is one T cell receptor beta chain. Its antigen is not known. Trimming removed 0 bases at V and 0 bases at J, with 10 bases between. The CDR3 has 16 amino acids. The V gene's germline CDR1 is SGHNT and CDR2 YYREEE (reference sequence). These data are taken from a study of T cell responses to AZD1222 COVID-19 vaccine. Study in general: Both about-4-week and about-12-week second-dose recipients were combined. Whole-study results and caveats: Two doses of AZD1222 preceded a rise in Spike-specific TCR breadth and depth. Clonal diversity may have been underestimated in mostly white British donors. Nearly half of spike-specific TCRs reportedly target variant regions that are unmutated in the B.1.351 and B.1.1.7 variants.

Sequenced by immunoSEQ multiplex PCR; TCRdb stores in-frame clones only, minus some. The data hold over 95,000 clones, with approximately 94% observed a single time. The sequencing used peripheral blood, collected on day 0 of AZD1222 vaccination. This clonotype was sampled from an adult in good health. The chain carries TRBV5-4 and TRBJ1-5; D is ambiguous. This chain's CDR3 is CASSLDGHSSNQPQHF. CDR3 nucleotide sequence: TGTGCCAGCAGCTTGGATGGGCATAGTAGCAATCAGCCCCAGCATTTT.